These T cell receptor beta chains were read from a single sample in a study of early T cells in non-severe SARS-CoV-2 infection. A single record per CDR3 protein comes from TCRdb applying MiXCR to the 5' RACE reads. This table holds some 66,000 distinct CDR3 sequences, around 12% found once. Sequencing was carried out using whole blood. Source of these receptors: an adult who was a healthcare worker with PCR-confirmed SARS-CoV-2 infection or an uninfected control (not recorded which). Each CDR3 is given with its conserved first and last residue. Fields, in order: J gene, D gene, V gene, clone size, CDR3 DNA, CDR3 protein. The D gene is left open where the match is weak. Size is omitted from some rows. Given values are once, few, many or a class for expanded clones.

j_gene: TRBJ2-7; d_gene: TRBD2; v_gene: TRBV28; abundance: many; CDR3nt: TGTGCCAGCAGTTCTAGCGGGTCGCCCTCCTACGAGCAGTACTTC; CDR3aa: CASSSSGSPSYEQYF
j_gene: TRBJ2-7; d_gene: TRBD1; v_gene: TRBV20-1; abundance: few; CDR3nt: TGCAGTGCTGAGTCACAGGGGGCCGCCTACGAGCAGTACTTC; CDR3aa: CSAESQGAAYEQYF
j_gene: TRBJ1-6; d_gene: -; v_gene: TRBV6-5; abundance: -; CDR3nt: TGTGCCAGCACCCTCGGAGGTGGGGGTTCACCCCTCCACTTT; CDR3aa: CASTLGGGGSPLHF
j_gene: TRBJ2-3; d_gene: TRBD2; v_gene: TRBV10-3; abundance: few; CDR3nt: TGTGCCATCAGTGACCTAGCGGGAGACACAGATACGCAGTATTTT; CDR3aa: CAISDLAGDTDTQYF
j_gene: TRBJ1-2; d_gene: TRBD1; v_gene: TRBV29-1; abundance: once; CDR3nt: TGCAGCGTTGAAAGGACAGGGATTAGCTATGGCTACACCTTC; CDR3aa: CSVERTGISYGYTF
j_gene: TRBJ1-2; d_gene: -; v_gene: TRBV15; abundance: few; CDR3nt: TGTGCCACCAGCAGAGATGGAGGGAACGGAGGCTACACCTTC; CDR3aa: CATSRDGGNGGYTF
j_gene: TRBJ1-2; d_gene: -; v_gene: TRBV10-3; abundance: many; CDR3nt: TGTGCCATCAGTTTGACAAGCTATGGCTACACCTTC; CDR3aa: CAISLTSYGYTF
j_gene: TRBJ2-7; d_gene: -; v_gene: TRBV13; abundance: -; CDR3nt: TGTGCCAGCAGCCCTGTTTCCAGGAGAAACTACGAGCAGTACTTC; CDR3aa: CASSPVSRRNYEQYF
j_gene: TRBJ2-4; d_gene: TRBD1; v_gene: TRBV7-9; abundance: many; CDR3nt: TGTGCCAGCAGCGTAGACAGGGGTGGAGACATTCAGTACTTC; CDR3aa: CASSVDRGGDIQYF
j_gene: TRBJ2-2; d_gene: -; v_gene: TRBV30; abundance: few; CDR3nt: TGTGCCTGGAGTGTACGAATATGTCCAGGGATTGGGAGTAACACCGGGGAGCTGTTTTTT; CDR3aa: CAWSVRICPGIGSNTGELFF
j_gene: TRBJ1-3; d_gene: -; v_gene: TRBV6-1; abundance: few; CDR3nt: TGTGCCAGCCGTCCGATGGGATTGGCCACTGGAAACACCATATATTTT; CDR3aa: CASRPMGLATGNTIYF
j_gene: TRBJ2-2; d_gene: TRBD2; v_gene: TRBV4-3; abundance: few; CDR3nt: TGCGCCAGCAGCCAAGTAGCGGGGGGCACCGGGGAGCTGTTTTTT; CDR3aa: CASSQVAGGTGELFF
j_gene: TRBJ2-3; d_gene: TRBD2; v_gene: TRBV20-1; abundance: -; CDR3nt: TGCAGTGCGAGAGGTAGCGGGGATAGCACAGATACGCAGTATTTT; CDR3aa: CSARGSGDSTDTQYF
j_gene: TRBJ2-3; d_gene: -; v_gene: TRBV30; abundance: few; CDR3nt: TGTGCCTGGATTTCCAGCGGCTCAGATACGCAGTATTTT; CDR3aa: CAWISSGSDTQYF
j_gene: TRBJ1-4; d_gene: -; v_gene: TRBV5-4; abundance: -; CDR3nt: TGTGCCAGCAGCCCTCGGGGGGGCGGTGCAACTAATGAAAAACTGTTTTTT; CDR3aa: CASSPRGGGATNEKLFF